In its sample, the clone carrying this T cell receptor (beta chain) was seen a few times. The target antigen is unknown. Generated by immunoSEQ multiplex PCR, the TCRdb table keeps only in-frame clones and is missing some. Of 3,000 to 4,000 clones listed, approximately 22% were seen once; the top ten hold approximately 16%. This record belongs to a study of sequential checkpoint blockade in melanoma. Overall study: Maintenance nivolumab came after either treatment sequence. TCRbeta immunosequencing was performed on DNA from 85 to 100 pretreatment melanoma tumor samples. Findings of the study overall: Response in arm A was associated with pretreatment TIL clonality.

The CDR3 runs to 14 residues. The V end lost 4 bases, the J end lost 2 bases, and 10 bases lay between the germline ends. CDR1 and CDR2 (germline): SGDLS, YYNGEE. Regarding treatment: randomized to nivolumab then ipilimumab (arm A) or the reverse (arm B). This specimen consisted of tumor tissue (inferred from file names), obtained from a patient given nivolumab and ipilimumab in sequence. The clonotype originates from a human donor with melanoma. The genes are TRBV9 and TRBJ1-5; unclear D gene. The CDR3 nucleotides are TGTGCCAGCAGCAGGGCCATAGGCAATCAGCCCCAGCATTTT. Protein sequence: CASSRAIGNQPQHF.